This passage covers 9 T cell receptor beta chains from one sample sequenced in a study of OX40 agonist ivuxolimab in advanced cancers. The table came from immunoSEQ multiplex PCR; TCRdb's copy has only in-frame clones and leaves some out. Among fewer than 65,000 clones listed, approximately 87% were seen once. The sample was CD4+ or CD8+ T cells sorted from blood, taken in a trial of the OX40 agonist ivuxolimab. The receptors shown here come from an adult with an advanced solid tumor such as melanoma, head and neck, liver or kidney cancer.

The J gene is TRBJ2-5, the V gene TRBV27; possibly TRBD1 or TRBD2 for D (5 bases each). Germline CDR1 is MNHEY and CDR2 is SMNVEV (reference sequence). CDR3 length: 12 amino acids. Trimming shortened V by 1 base and J by 5 bases, and 5 bases separated the two germline ends. CDR3 nucleotides: TGTGCCAGCAGTTTATGGGGGGAGACCCAGTACTTC. The encoded protein is CASSLWGETQYF.

V gene TRBV6-5 combines with J gene TRBJ1-5; 7 bases map to TRBD1. The V and J ends lost 6 bases and 1 base, in that order; junction bases with no gene match: 6. Germline assignment: CDR1 MNHEY and CDR2 SVGAGI. The CDR3 loop spans 15 amino acids. Here the CDR3 DNA reads TGTGCCAGCAGGAGGACAGGCCCAAGCAATCAGCCCCAGCATTTT. Amino acids: CASRRTGPSNQPQHF.

The chain couples TRBV6-6 to TRBJ2-3; a weak D match, TRBD1 (6 bases). In germline, CDR1 is MNHNY, CDR2 SVGAGI (reference sequence). V lost 0 bases to trimming and J lost 0 bases, with 7 bases between them. CDR3 length equals 15 residues. The CDR3 reads CASSYSQGSTDTQYF. The CDR3 DNA reads as TGTGCCAGCAGTTACTCCCAGGGGAGCACAGATACGCAGTATTTT.

The genes are TRBV6-5 and TRBJ1-1; possibly TRBD1 for D (5 bases). V was cut by 4 bases and J by 4 bases, with 16 bases left in between. The germline V gene has CDR1 MNHEY and CDR2 SVGAGI. This CDR3 has 15 amino acids. The chain's CDR3 is CASSFASSGGTEAFF. As DNA, the CDR3 is TGTGCCAGCAGTTTTGCCTCAAGTGGGGGCACTGAAGCTTTCTTT.

The gene calls are TRBV18 and TRBJ1-1, with D maybe TRBD1 (5 bases). Germline V gene sequence: CDR1 KGHSH, CDR2 LQKENI. The V and J ends lost 0 bases and 7 bases respectively, with 12 bases between them. This CDR3 contains 14 residues. CDR3 region: CASSPPWDSNEAFF. CDR3 DNA sequence: TGTGCCAGCTCACCACCGTGGGACTCCAATGAAGCTTTCTTT.

This chain uses TRBV5-4 with TRBJ2-3, with D perhaps matching TRBD1 or TRBD2 (5 bases each). The CDR3 length is 15 residues. V was cut by 0 bases and J by 5 bases, with 13 bases left in between. Germline V gene data show CDR1 as SGHNT and CDR2 as YYREEE (reference sequence). This chain's CDR3 is CASSLVGAAGDTQYF. In nucleotides, the CDR3 is TGTGCCAGCAGCTTGGTCGGGGCGGCGGGAGATACGCAGTATTTT.

The chain links TRBV7-8 to TRBJ1-2; a possible D gene is TRBD1 (6 bases). V was trimmed by 4 bases and J by 7 bases, leaving 16 bases between them. The CDR3 has 14 residues. From germline, CDR1 is SGHVS and CDR2 FQNEAQ. The CDR3 sequence: CASSSPLGGLGYTF. CDR3 coding DNA: TGTGCCAGCAGCTCCCCCCTAGGGGGACTTGGCTACACCTTC.

The chain links TRBV19 to TRBJ2-6, with 7 positions matching TRBD1. The germline V gene encodes CDR1 LNHDA and CDR2 SQIVND (reference sequence). This CDR3 contains 16 residues. V lost 9 bases to trimming and J lost 0 bases; unmatched junction nucleotides: 8. The CDR3 here is CASRDRVSSGANVLTF. The CDR3 DNA reads TGTGCCAGCCGGGACAGAGTTTCCTCTGGGGCCAACGTCCTGACTTTC.

In its sample, this clone was seen many times. The V and J genes are TRBV19 and TRBJ2-1, with 10 bases matching TRBD2. Germline V gene lookup returns CDR1 LNHDA and CDR2 SQIVND (reference sequence). V was clipped by 6 bases and J by 4 bases; unmatched bases: 12. CDR3 size: 17 residues. CDR3 protein: CASSRTTGTSAYNEQFF. DNA for the CDR3: TGTGCCAGTAGCAGGACCACCGGGACTAGCGCATACAATGAGCAGTTCTTC.